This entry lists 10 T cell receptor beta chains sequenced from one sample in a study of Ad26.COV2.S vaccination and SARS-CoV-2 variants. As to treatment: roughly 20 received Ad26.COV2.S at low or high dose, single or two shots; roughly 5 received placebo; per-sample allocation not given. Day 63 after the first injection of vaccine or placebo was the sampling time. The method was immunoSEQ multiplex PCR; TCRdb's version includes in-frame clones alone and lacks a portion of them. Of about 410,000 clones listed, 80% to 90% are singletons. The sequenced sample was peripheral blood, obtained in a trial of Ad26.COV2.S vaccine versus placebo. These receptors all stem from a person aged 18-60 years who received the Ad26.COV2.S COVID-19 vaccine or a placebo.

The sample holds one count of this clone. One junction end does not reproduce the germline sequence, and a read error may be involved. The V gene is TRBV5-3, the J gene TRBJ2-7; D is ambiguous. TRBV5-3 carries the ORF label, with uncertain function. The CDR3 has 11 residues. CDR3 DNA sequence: TGTGCCAGAAGCGGTCAGATTAGAGTGCACTTC. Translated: CARSGQIRVHF.

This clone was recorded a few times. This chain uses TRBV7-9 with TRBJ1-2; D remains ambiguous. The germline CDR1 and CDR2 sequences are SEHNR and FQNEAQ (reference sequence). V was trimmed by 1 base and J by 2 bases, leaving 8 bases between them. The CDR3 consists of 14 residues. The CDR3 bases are TGTGCCAGCAGCTTAGAGCGGTGGAACTATGGCTACACCTTC. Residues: CASSLERWNYGYTF.

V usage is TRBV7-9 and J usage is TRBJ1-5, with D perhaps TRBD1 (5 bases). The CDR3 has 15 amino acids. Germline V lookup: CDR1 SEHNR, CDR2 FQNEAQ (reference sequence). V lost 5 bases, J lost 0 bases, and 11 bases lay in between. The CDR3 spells CASSKGDFSNQPQHF. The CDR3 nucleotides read TGTGCCAGCAGCAAAGGGGATTTTAGCAATCAGCCCCAGCATTTT. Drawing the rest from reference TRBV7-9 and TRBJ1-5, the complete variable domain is DTGVSQNPRHKITKRGQNVTFRCDPISEHNRLYWYRQTLGQGPEFLTYFQNEAQLEKSRLLSDRFSAERPKGSFSTLEIQRTEQGDSAMYLCASSKGDFSNQPQHFGDGTRLSIL.

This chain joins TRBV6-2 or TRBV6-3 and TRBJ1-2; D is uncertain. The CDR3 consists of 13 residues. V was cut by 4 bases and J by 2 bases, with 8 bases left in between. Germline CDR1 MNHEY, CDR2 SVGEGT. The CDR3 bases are TGTGCCAGCAGTTCCGGACTGAACTATGGCTACACCTTC. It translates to CASSSGLNYGYTF.

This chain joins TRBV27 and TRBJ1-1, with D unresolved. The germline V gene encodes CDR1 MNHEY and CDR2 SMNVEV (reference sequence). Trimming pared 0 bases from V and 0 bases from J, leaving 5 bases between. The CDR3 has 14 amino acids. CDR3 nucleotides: TGTGCCAGCAGTTTATCGCGGCTGAACACTGAAGCTTTCTTT. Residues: CASSLSRLNTEAFF.

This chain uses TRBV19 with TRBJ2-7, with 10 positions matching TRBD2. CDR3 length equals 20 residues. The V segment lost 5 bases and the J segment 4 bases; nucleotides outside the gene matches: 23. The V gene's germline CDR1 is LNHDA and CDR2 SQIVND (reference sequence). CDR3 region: CASSQSPGLATGRSRYEQYF. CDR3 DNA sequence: TGTGCCAGTAGTCAGTCCCCGGGACTAGCGACGGGCCGCTCTAGATACGAGCAGTACTTC.

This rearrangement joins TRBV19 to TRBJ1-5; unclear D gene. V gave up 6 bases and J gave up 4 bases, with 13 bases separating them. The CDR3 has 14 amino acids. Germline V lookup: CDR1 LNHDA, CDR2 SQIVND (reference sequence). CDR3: CASRSRGWNQPQHF. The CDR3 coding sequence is TGTGCCAGTAGGTCGAGAGGGTGGAATCAGCCCCAGCATTTT. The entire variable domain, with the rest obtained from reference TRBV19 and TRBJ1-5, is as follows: DGGITQSPKYLFRKEGQNVTLSCEQNLNHDAMYWYRQDPGQGLRLIYYSQIVNDFQKGDIAEGYSVSREKKESFPLTVTSAQKNPTAFYLCASRSRGWNQPQHFGDGTRLSIL.

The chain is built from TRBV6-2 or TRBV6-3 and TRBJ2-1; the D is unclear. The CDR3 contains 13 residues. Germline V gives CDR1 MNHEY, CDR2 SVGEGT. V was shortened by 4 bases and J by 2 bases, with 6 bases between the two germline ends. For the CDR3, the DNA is TGTGCCAGCAGTTCCCTTACCTACAATGAGCAGTTCTTC. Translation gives CASSSLTYNEQFF.

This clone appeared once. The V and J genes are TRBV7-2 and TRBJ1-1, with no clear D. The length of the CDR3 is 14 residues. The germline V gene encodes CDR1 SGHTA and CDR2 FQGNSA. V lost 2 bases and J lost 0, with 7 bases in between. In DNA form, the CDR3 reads TGTGCCAGCAGCTTAATGCCTGTGAACACTGAAGCTTTCTTT. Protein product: CASSLMPVNTEAFF.

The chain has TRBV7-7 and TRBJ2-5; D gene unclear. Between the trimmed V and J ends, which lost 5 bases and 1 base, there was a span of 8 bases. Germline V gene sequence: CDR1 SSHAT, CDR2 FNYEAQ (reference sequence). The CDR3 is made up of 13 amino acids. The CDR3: CASSQNIQETQYF. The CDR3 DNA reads TGTGCCAGCAGCCAAAATATCCAAGAGACCCAGTACTTC.